What follows are 15 T cell receptor beta chains derived from one specimen sequenced in a study of blood T cell repertoires in COVID-19. Here immunoSEQ multiplex PCR was the method, and the copy in TCRdb shows in-frame clones only, minus some. Altogether 430,000 or so clones are present, approximately 88% being singletons, with the ten largest covering 1.5% to 2%. The sample was PBMCs or T cells enriched from blood (not recorded which). All receptors come from a woman aged 40 to 50 who had recovered from COVID-19.

This rearrangement joins TRBV14 to TRBJ2-1, with 11 bases identical to TRBD1. The CDR3 has 19 amino acids. V gave up 3 bases and J gave up 4 bases; unmatched junction bases: 14. CDR1 and CDR2 (germline): SGHDN, FVKESK. CDR3 in DNA: TGTGCCAGCAGCCAGACAAAGATCCGGGACAGGGGGAGATACAATGAGCAGTTCTTC. Residues: CASSQTKIRDRGRYNEQFF.

The chain links TRBV20-1 to TRBJ1-1, with D perhaps matching TRBD1 (5 bases). Per germline, CDR1 DFQATT and CDR2 SNEGSKA (reference sequence). This CDR3 spans 11 amino acids. Trimming removed 6 bases from V and 12 bases from J, with 17 bases in between. CDR3 loop: CSATGGGMSFF. The CDR3 coding sequence is TGCAGTGCCACTGGGGGAGGTATGTCTTTCTTT.

The chain combines TRBV7-8 with TRBJ1-3; perhaps TRBD1 as D (6 bases). The CDR3 extends over 16 amino acids. The germline V gene encodes CDR1 SGHVS and CDR2 FQNEAQ. V was trimmed by 5 bases and J by 4 bases, leaving 18 bases between them. CDR3 residues: CASSAQGYPTGNTIYF. CDR3 bases: TGTGCCAGCAGCGCACAGGGATATCCAACAGGAAACACCATATATTTT.

CDR3 protein: CASSPRGYTEAFF. The CDR3 DNA reads TGCGCCAGCAGCCCACGTGGCTACACTGAAGCTTTCTTT. V and J are TRBV4-1 and TRBJ1-1; D not resolved. V was cut by 4 bases and J by 3 bases, with 9 bases left in between. This CDR3 is built from 13 residues. The germline V gene encodes CDR1 MGHRA and CDR2 YSYEKL.

The chain joins TRBV11-2 to TRBJ1-2; no reliable D call. The germline V and J ends were trimmed by 5 bases and 6 bases, with 10 bases remaining between them. In germline, CDR1 is SGHAT, CDR2 FQNNGV. The CDR3 runs to 12 residues. CDR3 DNA: TGTGCCAGCAGCCTGGGGAGGAATGGCTACACCTTC. It specifies CASSLGRNGYTF.

The J gene is TRBJ1-2, the V gene TRBV4-1, with 7 bases matching TRBD1. Germline CDR1 and CDR2: MGHRA and YSYEKL. V gave up 0 bases and J gave up 8 bases; unmatched junction bases: 6. This CDR3 spans 14 amino acids. This CDR3 reads CASSQERGQPGYTF. The CDR3 DNA sequence: TGCGCCAGCAGCCAAGAAAGGGGACAGCCCGGCTACACCTTC.

The chain recombines TRBV7-9 with TRBJ2-5, with a tentative D call TRBD1 (5 bases). Trimming removed 2 bases from V and 0 bases from J, with 16 bases in between. Germline CDR1 SEHNR, CDR2 FQNEAQ (reference sequence). This CDR3 region has 17 residues. The CDR3 loop reads CASSLFGLTEYQETQYF. The CDR3, as DNA: TGTGCCAGCAGCTTATTTGGGCTGACAGAGTACCAAGAGACCCAGTACTTC.

The chain has TRBV5-4 and TRBJ2-5, with D possibly TRBD1 on 7 matching bases. The CDR3 spans 15 residues. V was cut by 5 bases and J by 4 bases, with 18 bases left in between. Per germline, CDR1 SGHNT and CDR2 YYREEE (reference sequence). The CDR3 region is CASRRGDRVAETQYF. The DNA of the CDR3 is TGTGCCAGCAGGCGGGGTGACAGGGTCGCAGAGACCCAGTACTTC.

For this clone: The sample contains more than one DNA sequence encoding this CDR3. The chain has TRBV4-1 and TRBJ2-7, with TRBD2 as a possible D gene (7 bases). V dropped 1 base and J dropped 2 bases, with 12 bases sitting between them. There are 15 residues in the CDR3. Germline CDR1 is MGHRA and CDR2 is YSYEKL. The CDR3 nucleotides are TGCGCCAGCAGCCAAGCCCCGGGGGGCCCCTACGAGCAGTACTTC. As protein: CASSQAPGGPYEQYF.

The chain carries TRBV5-1 and TRBJ1-2, with 9 bases that match TRBD1. V trimming: 4 bases; J trimming: 6 bases; junction bases outside the gene matches: 7. CDR3 length equals 14 residues. CDR1 is SGHRS, CDR2 YFSETQ, per germline. In DNA form, the CDR3 reads TGCGCCAGCAGCCCCTGGGACAGGGCCCATGGCTACACCTTC. It codes for CASSPWDRAHGYTF.

The chain links TRBV15 to TRBJ1-5, with unresolved D. Deletions cut 3 bases from V and 3 bases from J, with 9 bases between. Per germline, CDR1 LNHNV and CDR2 YYDKDF (reference sequence). The CDR3 is 14 amino acids. The CDR3 nucleotides read TGTGCCACCAGCAGCGGGGATTTCAATCAGCCCCAGCATTTT. Translated, it gives CATSSGDFNQPQHF. Full variable domain (remainder filled in from reference TRBV15 and TRBJ1-5): DAMVIQNPRYQVTQFGKPVTLSCSQTLNHNVMYWYQQKSSQAPKLLFHYYDKDFNNEADTPDNFQSRRPNTSFCFLDIRSPGLGDTAMYLCATSSGDFNQPQHFGDGTRLSIL.

The V gene is TRBV5-1, the J gene TRBJ2-5; TRBD2 aligns across 12 bases. Unmatched junction bases numbered 2, after V lost 1 base and J lost 4 bases. The CDR3 runs 15 residues. Germline CDR1 SGHRS, CDR2 YFSETQ. CDR3 in DNA: TGCGCCAGCAGCTTGCCACTAGCGGGAGGAGAGACCCAGTACTTC. Amino acids: CASSLPLAGGETQYF.

The V and J genes are TRBV5-1 and TRBJ2-2; 10 bases match TRBD2. V trimming: 5 bases; J trimming: 4 bases; junction bases outside the gene matches: 5. The germline V gene encodes CDR1 SGHRS and CDR2 YFSETQ. This CDR3 has 15 residues. DNA of the CDR3: TGCGCCAGCAGAGATTTAGCGGGGGGCACCGGGGAGCTGTTTTTT. Translated, it gives CASRDLAGGTGELFF.

The CDR3 DNA reads as TGTGCCACCGGGACTAGCGAAGGAGGAGAGACCCAGTACTTC. Residues: CATGTSEGGETQYF. This chain joins TRBV10-3 and TRBJ2-5; 10 bases match TRBD2. CDR1 and CDR2 from the germline V gene are ENHRY and SYGVKD. The CDR3 spans 14 residues. V trimming: 10 bases; J trimming: 4 bases; junction bases outside the gene matches: 9.

V usage is TRBV10-1 and J usage is TRBJ1-6, with D possibly TRBD1 on 5 matching bases. CDR3 length: 15 residues. Germline CDR1 is WNHNN and CDR2 is SYGVQD (reference sequence). V was shortened by 0 bases and J by 9 bases, with 12 bases between the two germline ends. The DNA for the CDR3 is TGCGCCAGCAGTGAGTCTGTTCAGGGAAGTTCACCCCTCCACTTT. Protein: CASSESVQGSSPLHF.